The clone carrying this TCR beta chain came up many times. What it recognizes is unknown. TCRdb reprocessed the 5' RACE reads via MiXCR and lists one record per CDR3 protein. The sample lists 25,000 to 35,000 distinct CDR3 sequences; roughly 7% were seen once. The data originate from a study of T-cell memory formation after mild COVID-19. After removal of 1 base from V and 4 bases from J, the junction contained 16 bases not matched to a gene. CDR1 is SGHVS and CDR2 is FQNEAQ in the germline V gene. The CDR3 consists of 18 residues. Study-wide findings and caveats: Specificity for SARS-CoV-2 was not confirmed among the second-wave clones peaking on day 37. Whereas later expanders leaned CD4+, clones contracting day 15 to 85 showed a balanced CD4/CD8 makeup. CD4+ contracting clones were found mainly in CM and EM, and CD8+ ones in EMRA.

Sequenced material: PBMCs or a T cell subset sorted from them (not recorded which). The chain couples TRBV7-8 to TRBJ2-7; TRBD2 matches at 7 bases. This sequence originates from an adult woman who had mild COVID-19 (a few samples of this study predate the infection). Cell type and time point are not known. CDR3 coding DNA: TGTGCCAGCAGCTTAGAATTTGTGCGGGAGTCCCTAGTTTACGAGCAGTACTTC. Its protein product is CASSLEFVRESLVYEQYF.